Listed below are T cell receptor beta chains from one sample, sequenced in a study of blood T cell repertoires in COVID-19. The table came from immunoSEQ multiplex PCR; TCRdb's copy has only in-frame clones and leaves some out. The sample contains tens of thousands of clones, around 75% of which appear only once. The sequenced sample consisted of peripheral blood. The source is a woman of 80 years or more with active or convalescent COVID-19. Both conserved end residues are part of each CDR3. D genes are given only for firm matches. For some rows the clone size is stated as once, few or many, or as a class when expanded; others skip it.

. TRBJ1-1 15 TRBV28 TRBD1 TGTGCCAGCAGTTTGCCGGGACAGGGAAGCACTGAAGCTTTCTTT CASSLPGQGSTEAFF
. TRBJ2-1 19 TRBV7-3 TRBD2 TGTGCCAGCAGCTTAGGGTTGGGTAGCGGGGCCTTCTCCTACAATGAGCAGTTCTTC CASSLGLGSGAFSYNEQFF
. TRBJ2-2 15 TRBV5-4 TRBD2 TGTGCCAGCAGGGTACTAGCGGGGGACACCGGGGAGCTGTTTTTT CASRVLAGDTGELFF
. TRBJ2-5 14 TRBV7-3 . TGTGCCAGCAGCTTCCAGGGAGGGGGAGAGACCCAGTACTTC CASSFQGGGETQYF
. TRBJ2-3 15 TRBV7-9 . TGTGCCAGCAGCTTGGGCGGCAGGGACACAGATACGCAGTATTTT CASSLGGRDTDTQYF
. TRBJ1-1 14 TRBV2 . TGTGCCAGCAAACCTGGTCAGTTGATGGCAGGGGCTTTCTTT CASKPGQLMAGAFF
. TRBJ1-5 16 TRBV27 . TGTGCCAGCCGCTTGGAGGCTACGGCAGACAATCAGCCCCAGCATTTT CASRLEATADNQPQHF
. TRBJ2-5 16 TRBV7-3 . TGTGCCAGCAGCGCTCAGGGGATGACAACTAAAGAGACCCAGTACTTC CASSAQGMTTKETQYF
. TRBJ1-5 17 TRBV6-2/TRBV6-3 TRBD1 TGTGCCAGCAGTCAAGATAGACAGGGGGCACTTAATCAGCCCCAGCATTTT CASSQDRQGALNQPQHF
. TRBJ2-2 12 TRBV24-1 . TGTGCCACCAGTGCCGAGGTCGGGGAGCTGTTTTTT CATSAEVGELFF
. TRBJ2-3 15 TRBV2 TRBD2 TGTGCCAGCAGCGGGAGCGGGGTATGGGGGGATACGCAGTATTTT CASSGSGVWGDTQYF
. TRBJ2-6 18 TRBV21-1 . TGTGCCAGCAGCAAAGCGCCCCTGACTGTCTCTGGGGCCAACGTCCTGACTTTC CASSKAPLTVSGANVLTF
. TRBJ1-1 13 TRBV7-2 . TGTGCCAGCAGCCTAATCGAGGCCACTGAAGCTTTCTTT CASSLIEATEAFF
. TRBJ1-1 15 TRBV5-8 TRBD1 TGTGCCAGCAGCTTGAAACGGACAGGGGACACTGAAGCTTTCTTT CASSLKRTGDTEAFF
. TRBJ2-1 15 TRBV11-3 TRBD2 TGTGCCAGCAGCTTAGGACTAGCGGGAGGCACTGAGCAGTTCTTC CASSLGLAGGTEQFF
once TRBJ2-7 13 TRBV7-2 TRBD2 TGTGCCAGCGTAGCGGGAGGGCCGGGCGAGCAGTACTTC CASVAGGPGEQYF
. TRBJ1-2 16 TRBV4-3 . TGCGCCAGCAGCCAAGACTCGTTCGCAGGGCTCTATGGCTACACCTTC CASSQDSFAGLYGYTF
. TRBJ1-5 13 TRBV28 . TGTGCCAGCAGTTGGAGGAAAGATCAGCCCCAGCATTTT CASSWRKDQPQHF
. TRBJ2-3 16 TRBV5-1 TRBD2 TGCGCCAGCAGCTTGCGACTAGCGGGACCCACAGATACGCAGTATTTT CASSLRLAGPTDTQYF
. TRBJ1-6 18 TRBV4-1 TRBD1 TGCGCCAGCAGCCAAGTTCCGACTCGACAGGGGAGGGATTCACCCCTCCACTTT CASSQVPTRQGRDSPLHF
. TRBJ1-1 14 TRBV6-6 . TGTGCCAGCAGTTACCGGACAGTATACACTGAAGCTTTCTTT CASSYRTVYTEAFF
. TRBJ2-1 16 TRBV7-3 TRBD2 TGTGCCAGCAGCCCGATGACTAGCGGGGGGGCCGGGGAGCAGTTCTTC CASSPMTSGGAGEQFF
. TRBJ1-5 16 TRBV19 . TGTGCCAGTAGTATCCAAGGACAAAATAGCAATCAGCCCCAGCATTTT CASSIQGQNSNQPQHF
. TRBJ1-1 15 TRBV5-5 TRBD1 TGTGCCAGCAGCTTGGCCCCAGGGGGGTCTACTGAAGCTTTCTTT CASSLAPGGSTEAFF
. TRBJ2-1 16 TRBV29-1 . TGCAGCGTTGAAGATCTAGAGCAGACTCGCTACAATGAGCAGTTCTTC CSVEDLEQTRYNEQFF
. TRBJ2-1 13 TRBV12-5 . TGTGCTAGTGGTTTATACAGGGAGGGAGAGCAGTTCTTC CASGLYREGEQFF